This T cell receptor beta chain was sequenced in a study of human T cells and chemical hapten exposure. Study findings and constraints: Among expanded TCRs, significantly more large CDR3 similarity clusters formed than among controls.

TCRdb re-analysed the RACE reads in MiXCR, keeping a single row per CDR3 protein. The top ten clones hold around 2% of a sample with under 450,000 distinct CDR3 sequences, 4% to 5.5% of them seen once. This clonotype was observed at least ten times. Its target is not known. Noted time point: patch test 1, 2 weeks after DPC sensitization. Noted treatment: therapeutic diphenylcyclopropenone sensitization with weekly scalp DPC. This CDR3 has 22 amino acids. The V segment lost 0 bases and the J segment 4 bases; nucleotides outside the gene matches: 22. The germline V gene encodes CDR1 SGHRS and CDR2 YFSETQ.

The sequences come from whole blood, collected in connection with sensitization to the hapten diphenylcyclopropenone (DPC). The clonotype originates from a woman between 45 and 65 years old with alopecia areata. Some clones in this sample may be carry-over from other donors' samples. The V call is TRBV5-1, the J call TRBJ2-2, with 9 bases aligning to TRBD2. The CDR3: CASSLASFFTSGSDRGTGELFF. Written as DNA, the CDR3 is TGCGCCAGCAGCTTGGCTAGTTTCTTCACTAGCGGGTCCGATCGCGGCACCGGGGAGCTGTTTTTT.